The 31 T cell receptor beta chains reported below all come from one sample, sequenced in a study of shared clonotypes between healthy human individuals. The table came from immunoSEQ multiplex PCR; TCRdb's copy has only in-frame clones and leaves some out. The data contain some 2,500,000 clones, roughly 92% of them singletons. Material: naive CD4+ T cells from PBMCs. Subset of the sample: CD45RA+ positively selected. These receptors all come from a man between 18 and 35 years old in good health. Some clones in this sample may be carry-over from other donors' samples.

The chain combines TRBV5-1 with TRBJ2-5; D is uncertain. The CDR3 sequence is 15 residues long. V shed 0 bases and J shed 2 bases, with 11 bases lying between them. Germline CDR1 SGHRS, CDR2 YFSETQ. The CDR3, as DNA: TGCGCCAGCAGCTTGGCCCACTTGGGGCAAGAGACCCAGTACTTC. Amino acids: CASSLAHLGQETQYF.

CDR3 amino acids: CASSLYDEQFF. The CDR3 coding sequence is TGTGCCAGCAGTTTATACGATGAGCAGTTCTTC. The V and J genes are TRBV27 and TRBJ2-1; no reliable D call. The CDR3 extends over 11 amino acids. Trimming removed 1 base from V and 8 bases from J, with 3 bases in between. Germline assignment: CDR1 MNHEY and CDR2 SMNVEV (reference sequence).

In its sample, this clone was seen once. The CDR3 coding sequence is TGTGCCAGCAGTCGTGCGTCCCCGGGGTATGGCTACACCTTC. It encodes CASSRASPGYGYTF. The V and J genes are TRBV28 and TRBJ1-2; D is uncertain. V was shortened by 5 bases and J by 5 bases, with 15 bases between the two germline ends. This CDR3 has 14 amino acids. Looked up from germline, CDR1 is MDHEN and CDR2 is SYDVKM.

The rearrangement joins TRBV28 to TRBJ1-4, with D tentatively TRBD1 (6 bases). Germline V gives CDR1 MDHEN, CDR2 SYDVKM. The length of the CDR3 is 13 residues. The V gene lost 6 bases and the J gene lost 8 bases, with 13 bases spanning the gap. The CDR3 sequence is CASRRGEWEKLFF. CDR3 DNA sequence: TGTGCCAGCAGAAGGGGGGAGTGGGAAAAACTGTTTTTT.

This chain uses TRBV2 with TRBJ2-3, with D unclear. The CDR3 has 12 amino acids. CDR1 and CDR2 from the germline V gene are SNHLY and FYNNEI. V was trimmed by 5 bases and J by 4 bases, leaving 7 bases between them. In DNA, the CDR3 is TGTGCCAGCAGTAGATTGGCAGATACGCAGTATTTT. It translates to CASSRLADTQYF.

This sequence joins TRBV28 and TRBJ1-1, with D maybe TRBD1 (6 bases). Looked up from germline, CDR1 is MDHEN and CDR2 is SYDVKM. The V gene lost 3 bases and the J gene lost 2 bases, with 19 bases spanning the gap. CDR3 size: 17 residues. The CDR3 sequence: CASSFYSQGPLNTEAFF. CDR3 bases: TGTGCCAGCAGTTTTTATAGCCAGGGGCCCCTTAACACTGAAGCTTTCTTT.

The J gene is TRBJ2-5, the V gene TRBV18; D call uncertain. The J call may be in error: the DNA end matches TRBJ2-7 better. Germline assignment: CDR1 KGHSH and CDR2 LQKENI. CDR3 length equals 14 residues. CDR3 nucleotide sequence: TGTGCCAGCTCACCACCGGGCCTAGGTTACGAGCAGTACTTC. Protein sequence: CASSPPGLGYEQYF.

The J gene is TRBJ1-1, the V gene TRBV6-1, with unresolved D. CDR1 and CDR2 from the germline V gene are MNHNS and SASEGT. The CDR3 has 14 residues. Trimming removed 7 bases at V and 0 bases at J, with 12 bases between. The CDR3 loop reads CASTVTQMNTEAFF. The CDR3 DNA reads TGTGCCAGCACCGTGACACAAATGAACACTGAAGCTTTCTTT.

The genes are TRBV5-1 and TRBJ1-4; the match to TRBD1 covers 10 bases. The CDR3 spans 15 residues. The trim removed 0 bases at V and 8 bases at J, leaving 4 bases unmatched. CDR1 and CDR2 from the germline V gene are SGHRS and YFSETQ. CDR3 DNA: TGCGCCAGCAGCTTGGGCGGGACAGGGGAAGAAAAACTGTTTTTT. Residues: CASSLGGTGEEKLFF.

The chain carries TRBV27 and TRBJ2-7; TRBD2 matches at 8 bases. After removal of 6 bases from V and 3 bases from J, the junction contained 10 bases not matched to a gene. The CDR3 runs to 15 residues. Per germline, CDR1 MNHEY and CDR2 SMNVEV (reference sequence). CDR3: CASSLPGGLIYEQYF. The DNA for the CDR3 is TGTGCCAGCAGCCTGCCGGGGGGGCTCATCTACGAGCAGTACTTC.

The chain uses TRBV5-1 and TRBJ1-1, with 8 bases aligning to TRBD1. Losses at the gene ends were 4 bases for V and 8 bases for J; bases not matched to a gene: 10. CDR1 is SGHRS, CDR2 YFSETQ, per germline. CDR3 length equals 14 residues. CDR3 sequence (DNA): TGCGCCAGCAGCGAGAATGACAGGGGCCGGGAAGCTTTCTTT. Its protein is CASSENDRGREAFF.

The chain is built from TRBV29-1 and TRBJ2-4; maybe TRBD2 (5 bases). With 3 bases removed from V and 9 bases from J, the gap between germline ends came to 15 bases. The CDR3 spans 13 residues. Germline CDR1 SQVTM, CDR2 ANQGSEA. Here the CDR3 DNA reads TGCAGCGTTGAGTTGACCTCGGCGGGCATTCAGTACTTC. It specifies CSVELTSAGIQYF. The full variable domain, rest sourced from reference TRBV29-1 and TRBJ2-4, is SAVISQKPSRDICQRGTSLTIQCQVDSQVTMMFWYRQQPGQSLTLIATANQGSEATYESGFVIDKFPISRPNLTFSTLTVSNMSPEDSSIYLCSVELTSAGIQYFGAGTRLSVL.

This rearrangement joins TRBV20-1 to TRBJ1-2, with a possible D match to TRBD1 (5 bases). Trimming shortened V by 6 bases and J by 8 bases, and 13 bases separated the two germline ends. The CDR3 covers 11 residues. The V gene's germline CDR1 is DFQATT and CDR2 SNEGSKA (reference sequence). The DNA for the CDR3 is TGCAGTGCCGGGGCGGGGAGCGGCTACACCTTC. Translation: CSAGAGSGYTF.

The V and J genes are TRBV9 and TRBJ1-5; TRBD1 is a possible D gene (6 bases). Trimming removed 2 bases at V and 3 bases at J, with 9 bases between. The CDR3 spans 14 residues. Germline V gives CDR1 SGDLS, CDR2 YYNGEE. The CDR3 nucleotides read TGTGCCAGCAGCGTGGCAGGGGACAATCAGCCCCAGCATTTT. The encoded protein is CASSVAGDNQPQHF. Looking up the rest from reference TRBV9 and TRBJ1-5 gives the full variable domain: DSGVTQTPKHLITATGQRVTLRCSPRSGDLSVYWYQQSLDQGLQFLIQYYNGEERAKGNILERFSAQQFPDLHSELNLSSLELGDSALYFCASSVAGDNQPQHFGDGTRLSIL.

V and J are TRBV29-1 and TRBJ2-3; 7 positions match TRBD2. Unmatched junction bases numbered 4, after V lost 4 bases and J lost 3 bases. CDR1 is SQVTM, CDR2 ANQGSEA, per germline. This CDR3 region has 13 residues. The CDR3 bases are TGCAGCGTTGGTCAACTAGCGACAGATACGCAGTATTTT. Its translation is CSVGQLATDTQYF.

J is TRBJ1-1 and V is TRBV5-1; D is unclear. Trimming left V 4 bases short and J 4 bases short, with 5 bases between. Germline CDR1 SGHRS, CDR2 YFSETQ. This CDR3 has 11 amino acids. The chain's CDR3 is CASSQGTEAFF. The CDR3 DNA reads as TGCGCCAGCAGCCAAGGCACTGAAGCTTTCTTT.

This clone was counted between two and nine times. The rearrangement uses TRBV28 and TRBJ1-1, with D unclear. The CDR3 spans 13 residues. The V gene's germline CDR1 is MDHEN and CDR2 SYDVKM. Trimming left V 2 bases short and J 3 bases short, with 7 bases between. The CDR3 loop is CASSLGRDTEAFF. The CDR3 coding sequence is TGTGCCAGCAGTTTAGGGCGGGACACTGAAGCTTTCTTT.

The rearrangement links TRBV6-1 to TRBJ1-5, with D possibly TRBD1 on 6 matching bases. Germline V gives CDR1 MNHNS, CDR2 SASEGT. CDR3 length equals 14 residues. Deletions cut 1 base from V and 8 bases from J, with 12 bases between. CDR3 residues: CASSEGGGGEPQHF. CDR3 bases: TGTGCCAGCAGTGAAGGGGGGGGCGGGGAGCCCCAGCATTTT.

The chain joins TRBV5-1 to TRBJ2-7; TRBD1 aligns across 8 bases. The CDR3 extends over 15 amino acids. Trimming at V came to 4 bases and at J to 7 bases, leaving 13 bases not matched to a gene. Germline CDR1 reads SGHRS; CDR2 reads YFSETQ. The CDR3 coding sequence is TGCGCCAGCAGCGCGGGGACAGGAGGCCCTAAAGAGCAGTACTTC. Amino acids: CASSAGTGGPKEQYF.

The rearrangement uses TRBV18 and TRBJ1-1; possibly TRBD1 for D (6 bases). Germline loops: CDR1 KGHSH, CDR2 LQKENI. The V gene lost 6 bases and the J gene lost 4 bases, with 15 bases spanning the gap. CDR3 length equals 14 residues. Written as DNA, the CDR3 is TGTGCCAGCTCTCTTAGCGGGGGCGGCACTGAAGCTTTCTTT. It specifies CASSLSGGGTEAFF.

In DNA, the CDR3 is TGTGCCAGCAGCCGGGAACTAGCAAGTGACGAGCAGTACTTC. Its translation: CASSRELASDEQYF. V is TRBV9 and J is TRBJ2-7; possible D gene TRBD2, 6 bases. The CDR3 length is 14 residues. Germline lookup yields CDR1 SGDLS and CDR2 YYNGEE. Trimming shortened V by 4 bases and J by 5 bases, and 16 bases separated the two germline ends.

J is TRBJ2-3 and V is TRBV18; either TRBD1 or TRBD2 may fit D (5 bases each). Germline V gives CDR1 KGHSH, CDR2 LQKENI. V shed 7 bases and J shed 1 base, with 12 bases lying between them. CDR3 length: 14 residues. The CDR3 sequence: CASYYGGGTDTQYF. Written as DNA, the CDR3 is TGTGCCAGCTACTATGGGGGTGGCACAGATACGCAGTATTTT.

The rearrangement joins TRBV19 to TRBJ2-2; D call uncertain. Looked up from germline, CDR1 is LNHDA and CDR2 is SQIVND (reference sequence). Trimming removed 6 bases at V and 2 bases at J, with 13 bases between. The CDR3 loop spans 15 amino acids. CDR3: CASSRKGLNTGELFF. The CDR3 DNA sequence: TGTGCCAGTAGCCGGAAGGGCCTTAACACCGGGGAGCTGTTTTTT.

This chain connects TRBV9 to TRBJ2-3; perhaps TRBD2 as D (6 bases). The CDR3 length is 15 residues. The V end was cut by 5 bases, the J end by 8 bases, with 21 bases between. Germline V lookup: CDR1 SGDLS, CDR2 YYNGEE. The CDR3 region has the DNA TGTGCCAGCAGTGCGAGGTCGGAGGGCCGCTCTACGCAGTATTTT. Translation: CASSARSEGRSTQYF.

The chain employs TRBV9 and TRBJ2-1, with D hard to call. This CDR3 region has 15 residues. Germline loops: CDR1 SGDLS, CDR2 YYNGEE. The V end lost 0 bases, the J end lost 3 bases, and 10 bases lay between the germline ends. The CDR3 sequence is CASSVGNSHYNEQFF. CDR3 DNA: TGTGCCAGCAGCGTAGGGAACTCTCACTACAATGAGCAGTTCTTC.

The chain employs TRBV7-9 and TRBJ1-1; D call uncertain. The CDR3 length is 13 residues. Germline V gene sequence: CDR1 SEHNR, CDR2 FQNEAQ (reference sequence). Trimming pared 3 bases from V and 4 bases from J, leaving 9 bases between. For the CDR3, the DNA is TGTGCCAGCAGCTTCCGGGGTTCCACTGAAGCTTTCTTT. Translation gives CASSFRGSTEAFF.

This CDR3 reads CASRGGGYQETQYF. The CDR3 nucleotides are TGTGCCAGCCGTGGGGGGGGATACCAAGAGACCCAGTACTTC. The chain is built from TRBV2 and TRBJ2-5; 7 positions agree with TRBD2. From germline, CDR1 is SNHLY and CDR2 FYNNEI. The V and J ends lost 8 bases and 0 bases, in that order; junction bases with no gene match: 6. The CDR3 has 14 residues.

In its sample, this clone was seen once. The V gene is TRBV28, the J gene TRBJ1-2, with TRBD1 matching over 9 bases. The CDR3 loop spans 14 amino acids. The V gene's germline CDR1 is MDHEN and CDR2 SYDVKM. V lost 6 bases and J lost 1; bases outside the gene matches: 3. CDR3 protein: CASRRTGVNYGYTF. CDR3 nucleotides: TGTGCCAGCAGACGGACAGGGGTTAACTATGGCTACACCTTC.

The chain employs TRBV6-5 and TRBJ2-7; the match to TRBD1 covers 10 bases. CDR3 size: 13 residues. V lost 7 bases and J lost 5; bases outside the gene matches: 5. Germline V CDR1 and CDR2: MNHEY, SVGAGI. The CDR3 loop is CASKDRGRDEQYF. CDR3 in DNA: TGTGCCAGCAAAGACAGGGGGCGCGACGAGCAGTACTTC.

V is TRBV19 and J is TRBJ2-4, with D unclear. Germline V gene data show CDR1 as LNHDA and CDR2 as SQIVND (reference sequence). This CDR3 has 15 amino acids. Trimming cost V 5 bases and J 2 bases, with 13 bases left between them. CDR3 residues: CASSPEEFSKNIQYF. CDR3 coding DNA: TGTGCCAGTAGTCCCGAGGAGTTTTCCAAAAACATTCAGTACTTC. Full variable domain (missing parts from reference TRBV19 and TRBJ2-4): DGGITQSPKYLFRKEGQNVTLSCEQNLNHDAMYWYRQDPGQGLRLIYYSQIVNDFQKGDIAEGYSVSREKKESFPLTVTSAQKNPTAFYLCASSPEEFSKNIQYFGAGTRLSVL.

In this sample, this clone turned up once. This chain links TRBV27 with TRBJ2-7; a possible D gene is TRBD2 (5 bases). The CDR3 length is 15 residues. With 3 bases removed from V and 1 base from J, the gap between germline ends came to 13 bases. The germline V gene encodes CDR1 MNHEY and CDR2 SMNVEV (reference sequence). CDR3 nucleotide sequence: TGTGCCAGCAGTTTGGGCGGGTCTTGGTCCTACGAGCAGTACTTC. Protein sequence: CASSLGGSWSYEQYF.